These T cell receptor beta chains were read from a single sample in a study of blood T cell repertoires in COVID-19. The repertoire was sequenced with immunoSEQ multiplex PCR; TCRdb's copy has only in-frame clones and lacks some. The data hold 90,000 to 100,000 clones, with around 86% observed a single time. The specimen was peripheral blood. Receptor source: a man between 60 and 75 years old with COVID-19, enrolled during active disease. Each CDR3 is given with its conserved first and last residue. The D gene is left open where the match is weak. Size values are once, few and many counts, or a class for expanded clones, and some rows have none.

clone_size,v_call,d_call,j_call,cdr3_nt,cdr3_aa
.,TRBV24-1,TRBD2,TRBJ2-3,TGTGCCACCAGTGATCCCCGGGAGGGCCGCACAGATACGCAGTATTTT,CATSDPREGRTDTQYF
.,TRBV28,.,TRBJ2-7,TGTGCCAGCAGTAGTGGTAGTGCCTACGAGCAGTACTTC,CASSSGSAYEQYF
.,TRBV2,.,TRBJ1-1,TGTGCCAGCAGTGAACGAGGTGGGAGGAGGGACACTGAAGCTTTCTTT,CASSERGGRRDTEAFF
.,TRBV18,TRBD2,TRBJ2-1,TGTGCCAGCTCACCTACTAGCGGGAGTTGGAATGAGCAGTTCTTC,CASSPTSGSWNEQFF
few,TRBV6-5,TRBD1,TRBJ2-7,TGTGCCAGCAGAAGGCAGGGGGCGCGCAACGAGCAGTACTTC,CASRRQGARNEQYF
.,TRBV15,TRBD1,TRBJ1-4,TGTGCCACCAGCACCGGGACAGTGAATGAAAAACTGTTTTTT,CATSTGTVNEKLFF
.,TRBV18,.,TRBJ1-2,TGTGCCAGCTCACCCGACAGCTCCATCTATGGCTACACCTTC,CASSPDSSIYGYTF
.,TRBV2,.,TRBJ2-7,TGTGCCAGCAGTGGAGAGGCTACCTACGAGCAGTACTTC,CASSGEATYEQYF
.,TRBV4-1,TRBD1,TRBJ1-2,TGCGCCAGCAGCCAGGACAGGGGGATTGGCTACACCTTC,CASSQDRGIGYTF
.,TRBV19,.,TRBJ1-5,TGTGCCAGTAGTATACAGGGGTCTTATAGCAATCAGCCCCAGCATTTT,CASSIQGSYSNQPQHF
.,TRBV11-2,TRBD2,TRBJ2-5,TGTGCCAGCAGCTTGGGGAATCGGGAGGTAGGAGAGACCCAGTACTTC,CASSLGNREVGETQYF
.,TRBV3-1/TRBV3-2,TRBD1,TRBJ2-7,TGTGCCAGCAGCCACGGACAGGGCCACGAGCAGTACTTC,CASSHGQGHEQYF
.,TRBV28,TRBD1,TRBJ2-7,TGTGCCAGCAGTCCCCGGACAGGCACCTACGAGCAGTACTTC,CASSPRTGTYEQYF
.,TRBV6-1,.,TRBJ2-6,TGTGCCAGCAGTGAAGGGGACATTACTTACGGGGCCAACGTCCTGACTTTC,CASSEGDITYGANVLTF
.,TRBV6-1,.,TRBJ1-5,TGTGCCAGCAGTGAAGCCCAGGGAAAGATTCAGCCCCAGCATTTT,CASSEAQGKIQPQHF
.,TRBV7-6,.,TRBJ2-2,TGTGCCAGCAGCTCCGGGACTAACACCGGGGAGCTGTTTTTT,CASSSGTNTGELFF
few,TRBV28,.,TRBJ2-2,TGTGCCAGCATGGGCAGTTTGAACACCGGGGAGCTGTTTTTT,CASMGSLNTGELFF
.,TRBV7-8,TRBD2,TRBJ2-3,TGTGCCAGCAGCTCCGGACTAGCGGGAGGACTCACAGATACGCAGTATTTT,CASSSGLAGGLTDTQYF
.,TRBV19,TRBD2,TRBJ2-1,TGTGCCAGTGTAGGGGGGCCGGGACTAGCGACCTACAATGAGCAGTTCTTC,CASVGGPGLATYNEQFF
.,TRBV3-1/TRBV3-2,.,TRBJ1-1,TGTGCCAGCAGCCAATCCCCCGCCCAGGGAGCTTTCTTT,CASSQSPAQGAFF
.,TRBV19,.,TRBJ1-5,TGTGCCAGTAGTCCAAGGGGTCAGGATCAGCCCCAGCATTTT,CASSPRGQDQPQHF
.,TRBV19,TRBD1,TRBJ2-3,TGTGCCAGTAGGAAATCGGGACAGATCACAGATACGCAGTATTTT,CASRKSGQITDTQYF
.,TRBV4-3,TRBD2,TRBJ2-7,TGCGCCAGCAGCCAAGATGACGGGGGAGGGTACTTCTACGAGCAGTACTTC,CASSQDDGGGYFYEQYF
.,TRBV19,TRBD1,TRBJ2-2,TGTGCCACGCGAGGGACAGGCGCCCTCACCGGGGAGCTGTTTTTT,CATRGTGALTGELFF
.,TRBV3-1/TRBV3-2,.,TRBJ2-7,TGTGCCAGCAGCCAAGATCGAACTTACGAGCAGTACTTC,CASSQDRTYEQYF
.,TRBV7-2,.,TRBJ2-2,TGTGCCAGCAGCTTCCGGGCGGGAGGGGAGCTGTTTTTT,CASSFRAGGELFF
.,TRBV30,TRBD1,TRBJ1-2,TGTGCCTGGAGCCCCGGGACAGGGTACGACTATGGCTACACCTTC,CAWSPGTGYDYGYTF
.,TRBV6-2/TRBV6-3,TRBD1,TRBJ2-1,TGTGCCAGCAGTTCCCCGGGACAGGGGGCCAATGAGCAGTTCTTC,CASSSPGQGANEQFF
.,TRBV5-1,.,TRBJ1-3,TGCGCCAGCAGTGACTTGGGGAGTGGAAACACCATATATTTT,CASSDLGSGNTIYF
.,TRBV6-2/TRBV6-3,.,TRBJ1-1,TGTGCCAGCAGTCCACGAAAAGACGGGATGAACACTGAAGCTTTCTTT,CASSPRKDGMNTEAFF
few,TRBV5-1,.,TRBJ1-1,TGCGCCAGCAGCTTGGGGGAGGGGGACACTGAAGCTTTCTTT,CASSLGEGDTEAFF
.,TRBV19,.,TRBJ1-5,TGTGCCAGTAGTATAGGGTGGGGCAGGGATTATCAGCCCCAGCATTTT,CASSIGWGRDYQPQHF
once,TRBV11-2,TRBD1,TRBJ1-2,TGTGCCAGCAGCTCCTTAAGGGACAGACTAAACTATGGCTACACCTTC,CASSSLRDRLNYGYTF